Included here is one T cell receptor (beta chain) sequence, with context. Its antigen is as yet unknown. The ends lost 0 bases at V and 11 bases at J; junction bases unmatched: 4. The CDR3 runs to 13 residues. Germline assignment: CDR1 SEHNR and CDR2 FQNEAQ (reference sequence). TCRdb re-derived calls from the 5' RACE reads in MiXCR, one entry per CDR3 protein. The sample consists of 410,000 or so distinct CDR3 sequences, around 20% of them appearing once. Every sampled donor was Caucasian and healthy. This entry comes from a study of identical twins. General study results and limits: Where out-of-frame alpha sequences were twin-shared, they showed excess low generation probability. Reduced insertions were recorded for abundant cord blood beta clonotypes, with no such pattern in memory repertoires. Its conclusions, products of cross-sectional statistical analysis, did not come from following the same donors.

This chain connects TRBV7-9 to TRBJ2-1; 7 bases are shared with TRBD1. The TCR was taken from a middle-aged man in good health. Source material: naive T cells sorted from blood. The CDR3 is CASSLARQGQQFF. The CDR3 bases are TGTGCCAGCAGCTTAGCCAGACAGGGACAGCAGTTCTTC.